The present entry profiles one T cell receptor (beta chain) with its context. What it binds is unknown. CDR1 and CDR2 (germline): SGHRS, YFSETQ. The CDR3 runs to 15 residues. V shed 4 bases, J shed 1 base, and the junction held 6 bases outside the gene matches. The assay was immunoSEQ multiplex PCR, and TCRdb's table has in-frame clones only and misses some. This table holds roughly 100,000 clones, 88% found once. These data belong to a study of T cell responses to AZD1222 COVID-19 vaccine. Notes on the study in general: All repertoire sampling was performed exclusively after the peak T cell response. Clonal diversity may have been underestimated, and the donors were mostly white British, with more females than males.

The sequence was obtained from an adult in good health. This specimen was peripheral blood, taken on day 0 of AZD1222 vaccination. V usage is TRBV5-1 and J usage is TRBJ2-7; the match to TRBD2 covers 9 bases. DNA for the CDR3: TGCGCCAGCAGCCGAATAGCGGGAGCATCCTACGAGCAGTACTTC. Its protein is CASSRIAGASYEQYF.